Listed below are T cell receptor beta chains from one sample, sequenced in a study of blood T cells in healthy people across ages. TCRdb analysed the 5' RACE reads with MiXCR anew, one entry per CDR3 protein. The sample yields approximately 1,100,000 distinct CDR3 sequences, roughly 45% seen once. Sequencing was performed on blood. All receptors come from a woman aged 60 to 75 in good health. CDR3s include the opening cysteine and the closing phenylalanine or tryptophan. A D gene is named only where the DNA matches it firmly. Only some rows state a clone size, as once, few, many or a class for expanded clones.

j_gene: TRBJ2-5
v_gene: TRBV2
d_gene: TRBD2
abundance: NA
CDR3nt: TGTGCCAGCAGTGAAGCGTTAACCGGACTAGCGGGAGAGACCCAGTACTTC
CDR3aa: CASSEALTGLAGETQYF

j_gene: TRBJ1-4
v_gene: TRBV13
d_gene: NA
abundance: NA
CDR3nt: TGTGCCAGCAGACAACAGGGACTTGGTGAAAAACTGTTTTTT
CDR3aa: CASRQQGLGEKLFF

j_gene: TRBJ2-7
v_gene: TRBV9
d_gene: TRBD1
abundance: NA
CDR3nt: TGTGCCAGCAGTGAAACCGGGACAGGGGGCGACGAGCAGTACTTC
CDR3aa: CASSETGTGGDEQYF

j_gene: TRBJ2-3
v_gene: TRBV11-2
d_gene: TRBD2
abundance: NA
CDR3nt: TGTGCCAGCAGCTTACTTCGACTAGCGGGAAGCACAGATACGCAGTATTTT
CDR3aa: CASSLLRLAGSTDTQYF

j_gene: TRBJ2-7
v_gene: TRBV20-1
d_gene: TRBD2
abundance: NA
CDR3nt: TGCAGTGCTAGTGGACTAGCGGACGAGCAGTACTTC
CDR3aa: CSASGLADEQYF

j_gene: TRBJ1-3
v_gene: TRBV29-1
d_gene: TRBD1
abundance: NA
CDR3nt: TGCAGCGTTACGACAGGGGGGACTGGAAACACCATATATTTT
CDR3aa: CSVTTGGTGNTIYF

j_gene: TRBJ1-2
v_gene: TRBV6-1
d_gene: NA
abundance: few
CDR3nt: TGTGCCAGCGACGGCGGTGACTATGGCTACACCTTC
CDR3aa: CASDGGDYGYTF

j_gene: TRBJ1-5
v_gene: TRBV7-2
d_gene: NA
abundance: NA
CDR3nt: TGTGCCAGCAGCTTAAGCCAGGGGTCCGGCAATCAGCCCCAGCATTTT
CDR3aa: CASSLSQGSGNQPQHF

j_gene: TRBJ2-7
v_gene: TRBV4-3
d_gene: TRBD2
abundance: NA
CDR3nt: TGCGCCAGCAGCCAGAATAGCGGGGGGAGAGACAATGAGCAGTACTTC
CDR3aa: CASSQNSGGRDNEQYF

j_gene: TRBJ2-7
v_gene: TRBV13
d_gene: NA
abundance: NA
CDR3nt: TGTGCCAGCAGCCTACACCGGGGGCATTACGAAGAGCAGTACTTC
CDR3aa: CASSLHRGHYEEQYF

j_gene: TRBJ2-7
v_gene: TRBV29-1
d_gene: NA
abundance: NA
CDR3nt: TGCAGCGTCGGGTCCCCAAGCTCCTACAATGAGCAGTACTTC
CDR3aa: CSVGSPSSYNEQYF

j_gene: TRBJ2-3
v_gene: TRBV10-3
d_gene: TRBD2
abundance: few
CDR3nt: TGTGCCATCAGCTCCGCCGCGCGGGAGGGGAGGACGCAGTATTTT
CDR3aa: CAISSAAREGRTQYF

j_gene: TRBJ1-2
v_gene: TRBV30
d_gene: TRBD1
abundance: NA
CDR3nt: TGTGCCTGGAGTGTGTTACAGGGGGCCGATGGCTACACCTTC
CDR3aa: CAWSVLQGADGYTF

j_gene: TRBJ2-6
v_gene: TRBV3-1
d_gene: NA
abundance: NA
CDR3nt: TGTGCCAGCACCCATTGGACGCTCTCCGGGGCCAACGTCCTGACTTTC
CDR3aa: CASTHWTLSGANVLTF

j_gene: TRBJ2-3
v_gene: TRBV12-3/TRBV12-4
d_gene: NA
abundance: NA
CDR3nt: TGTGCCAGCAGCTCCGGCTCTCCGGATACGCAGTATTTT
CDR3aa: CASSSGSPDTQYF

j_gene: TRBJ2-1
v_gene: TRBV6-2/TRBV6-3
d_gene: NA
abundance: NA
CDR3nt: TGTGCCAGCAGTGCAGGGGCGGGAGTGGGTGAGCAGTTCTTC
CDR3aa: CASSAGAGVGEQFF

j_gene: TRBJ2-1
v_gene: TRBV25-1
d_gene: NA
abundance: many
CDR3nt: TGTGCCAGCTCGGGGGACGGATACAATGAGCAGTTCTTC
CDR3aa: CASSGDGYNEQFF

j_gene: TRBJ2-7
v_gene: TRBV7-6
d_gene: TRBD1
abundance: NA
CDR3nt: TGTGCCAGCAGCTTGGGGCGGACAGGGGGTTACGAGCAGTACTTC
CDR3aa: CASSLGRTGGYEQYF

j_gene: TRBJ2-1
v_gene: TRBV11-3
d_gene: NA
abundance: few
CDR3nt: TGTGCCAGCGGCCATCAATCGGCGGGGAGCTCCTACAATGAGCAGTTCTTC
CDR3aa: CASGHQSAGSSYNEQFF

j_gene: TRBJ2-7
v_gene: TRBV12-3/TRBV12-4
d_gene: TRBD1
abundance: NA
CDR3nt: TGTGCCAGCCTAGGGGGCTACTCCTACGAGCAGTACTTC
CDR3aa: CASLGGYSYEQYF

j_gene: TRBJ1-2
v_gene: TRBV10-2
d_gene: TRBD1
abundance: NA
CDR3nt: TGCGCCAGCAGTGGGACAGGGTTTACCACCTTC
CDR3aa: CASSGTGFTTF

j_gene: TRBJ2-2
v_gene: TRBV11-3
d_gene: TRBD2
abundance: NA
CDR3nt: TGTGCCAGCAGCTCTAGCGGGAGGTACCACAGGGAGCTGTTTTTT
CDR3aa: CASSSSGRYHRELFF

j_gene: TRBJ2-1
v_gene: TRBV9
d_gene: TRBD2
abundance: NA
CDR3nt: TGTGCCAGCAGCCCATCTGGCGGAGCGGGAGCGGGCGGAGGGGCCTACAATGAGCAGTTCTTC
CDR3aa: CASSPSGGAGAGGGAYNEQFF

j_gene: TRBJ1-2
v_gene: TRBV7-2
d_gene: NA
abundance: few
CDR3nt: TGTGCCAGCAGCTTAGAGAGGCAGAACTATGGCTACACCTTC
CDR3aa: CASSLERQNYGYTF

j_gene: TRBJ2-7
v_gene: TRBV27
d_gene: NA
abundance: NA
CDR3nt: TGTGCCGGCAGTTTAACCGGACAGAGCTCCTACGAGCAGTACTTC
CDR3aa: CAGSLTGQSSYEQYF

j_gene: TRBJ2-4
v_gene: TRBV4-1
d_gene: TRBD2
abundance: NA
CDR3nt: TGCGCCAGCAGCCAAGAGGGCTACGGGACTAGCGGGAAGGGAGCCAAAAACATTCAGTACTTC
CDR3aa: CASSQEGYGTSGKGAKNIQYF

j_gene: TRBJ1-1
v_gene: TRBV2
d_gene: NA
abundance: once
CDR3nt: TGTGCCAGCAGTGATGAAAGGGGGAGTGAAGCTTTCTTT
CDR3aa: CASSDERGSEAFF

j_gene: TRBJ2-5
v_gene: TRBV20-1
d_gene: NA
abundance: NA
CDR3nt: TGCAGTGCTAGTAGGGTGGTGGCGGACAATGAGCAGTACTTC
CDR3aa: CSASRVVADNEQYF

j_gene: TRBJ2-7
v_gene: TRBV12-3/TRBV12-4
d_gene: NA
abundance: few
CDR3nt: TGTGCCAGCAGTTCGGTAACTAGCCGGGTTGGCGAGCAGTACTTC
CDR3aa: CASSSVTSRVGEQYF

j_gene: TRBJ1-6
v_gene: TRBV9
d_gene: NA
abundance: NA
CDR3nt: TGTGCCAGCAGCGTAGTGGATGGGGGTACTCCACCCCTCCACTTT
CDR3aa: CASSVVDGGTPPLHF

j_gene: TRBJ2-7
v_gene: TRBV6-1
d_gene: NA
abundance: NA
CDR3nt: TGTGCCAGCAGTGATACGGCAGCTACCTACGAGCAGTACTTC
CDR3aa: CASSDTAATYEQYF

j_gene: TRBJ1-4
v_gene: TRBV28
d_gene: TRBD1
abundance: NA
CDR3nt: TGTGCCAGCAGTTTGGACAGGGGTGAAAAACTGTTTTTT
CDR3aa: CASSLDRGEKLFF

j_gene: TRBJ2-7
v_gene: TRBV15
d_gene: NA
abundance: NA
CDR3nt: TGTGCCACCAGCAGTGCAGGGTTAGGGTCCTACGAGCAGTACTTC
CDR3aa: CATSSAGLGSYEQYF

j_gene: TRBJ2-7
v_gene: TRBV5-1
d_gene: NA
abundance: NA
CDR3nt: TGCGCCAGCAGCCAGACACGGTTCTACGAGCAGTACTTC
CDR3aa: CASSQTRFYEQYF

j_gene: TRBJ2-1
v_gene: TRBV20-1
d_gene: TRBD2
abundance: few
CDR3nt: TGCAGTGCTAGAGAGACTAGCGGCTACAATGAGCAGTTCTTC
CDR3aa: CSARETSGYNEQFF

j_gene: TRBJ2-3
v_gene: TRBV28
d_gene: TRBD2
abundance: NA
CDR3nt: TGTGCCAGCAGTTCAGCGGGAGGCTCTTCAGATACGCAGTATTTT
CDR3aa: CASSSAGGSSDTQYF

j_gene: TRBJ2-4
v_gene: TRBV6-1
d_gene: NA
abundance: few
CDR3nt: TGTGCCAGCAGTGAATCGGGCGGACAGACTAACATTCAGTACTTC
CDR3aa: CASSESGGQTNIQYF

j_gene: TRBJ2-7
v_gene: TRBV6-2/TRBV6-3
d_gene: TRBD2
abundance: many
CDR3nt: TGTGCCAGCAGTCGGGGCGGGAGAACCTACGAGCAGTACTTC
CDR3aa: CASSRGGRTYEQYF

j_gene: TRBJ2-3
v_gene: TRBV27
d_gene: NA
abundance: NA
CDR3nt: TGTGCCAGCAGTCAGGGCGGGACGTTCACAGATACGCAGTATTTT
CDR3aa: CASSQGGTFTDTQYF

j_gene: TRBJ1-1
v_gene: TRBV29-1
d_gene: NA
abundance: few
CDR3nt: TGCAGCGTTGAAAGCCCGAACACTGAAGCTTTCTTT
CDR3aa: CSVESPNTEAFF

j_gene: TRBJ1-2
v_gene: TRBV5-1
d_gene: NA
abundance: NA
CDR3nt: TGCGCCAGCAGCTCGCTACCGGGACAAGAGCAAAACTATGGCTACACCTTC
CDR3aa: CASSSLPGQEQNYGYTF

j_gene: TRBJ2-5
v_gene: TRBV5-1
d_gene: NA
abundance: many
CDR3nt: TGTGCCAGCAGCTTAGGGAGAGAGACCCAGTACTTC
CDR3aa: CASSLGRETQYF

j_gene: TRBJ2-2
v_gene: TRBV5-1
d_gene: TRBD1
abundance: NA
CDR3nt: TGCGCCAGCAGCTTGGCCGGGACAGGGGTCTACACCGGGGAGCTGTTTTTT
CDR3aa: CASSLAGTGVYTGELFF

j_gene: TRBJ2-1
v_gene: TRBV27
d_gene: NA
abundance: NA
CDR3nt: TGTGCCAGCAGTTCCCAACTAGGGCATGAGCAGTTCTTC
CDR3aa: CASSSQLGHEQFF

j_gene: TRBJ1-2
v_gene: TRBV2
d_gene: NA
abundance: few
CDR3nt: TGTGCCAGCAGTGAAGCTGACAGCAACTATGGCTACACCTTC
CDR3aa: CASSEADSNYGYTF

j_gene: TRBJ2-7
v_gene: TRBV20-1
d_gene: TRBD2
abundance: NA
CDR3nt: TGCAGTGCTAGAGGAGAACTAGCGGGAAACTACGAGCAGTACTTC
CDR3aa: CSARGELAGNYEQYF

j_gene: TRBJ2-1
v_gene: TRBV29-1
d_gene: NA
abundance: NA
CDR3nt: TGCAGCGTTGTATGGCACCTTGGCTATGAGCAGTTCTTC
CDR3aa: CSVVWHLGYEQFF

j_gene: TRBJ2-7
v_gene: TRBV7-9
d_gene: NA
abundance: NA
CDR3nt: TGTGCCAGCAGCTTAAAGGGTAGCGGAAATTACGAGCAGTACTTC
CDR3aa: CASSLKGSGNYEQYF

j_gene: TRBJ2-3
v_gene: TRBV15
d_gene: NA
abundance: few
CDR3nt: TGTGCCACCAGCGATTCTGGGACCCTCGGGGATACGCAGTATTTT
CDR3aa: CATSDSGTLGDTQYF

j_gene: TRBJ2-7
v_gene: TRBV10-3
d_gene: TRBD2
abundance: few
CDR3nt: TGTGCCATCACAACTAGCGGGAGGGCTCTTTACGAGCAGTACTTC
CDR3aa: CAITTSGRALYEQYF